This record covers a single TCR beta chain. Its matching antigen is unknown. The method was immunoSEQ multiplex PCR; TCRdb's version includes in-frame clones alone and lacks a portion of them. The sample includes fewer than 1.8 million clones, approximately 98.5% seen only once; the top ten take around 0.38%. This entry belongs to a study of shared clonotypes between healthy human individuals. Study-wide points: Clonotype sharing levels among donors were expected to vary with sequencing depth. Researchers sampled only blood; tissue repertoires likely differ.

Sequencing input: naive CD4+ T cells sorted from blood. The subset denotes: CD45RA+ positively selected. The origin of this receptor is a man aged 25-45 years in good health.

The CDR3 DNA sequence: TGTGCCAGCAGCGAAAAGGGAGTAGGGCCCTACGAGCAGTACTTC. Protein sequence: CASSEKGVGPYEQYF. The rearrangement uses TRBV11-3 and TRBJ2-7; D is perhaps TRBD2 (5 bases). Trimming stripped 5 bases from V and 2 bases from J, with 16 bases between. CDR3 length equals 15 residues. The V gene's germline CDR1 is SGHNT and CDR2 YENEEA.